This entry is about one T cell receptor beta chain. The protocol was immunoSEQ multiplex PCR, while the TCRdb copy is restricted to in-frame clones and leaves out a portion. The data contain roughly 2,000,000 clones, about 95% of them seen just once; the ten biggest clones take up approximately 1%. The data are from a study of shared clonotypes between healthy human individuals. CD45RO-negative, CCR7-positively selected cells formed the naive CD8 fraction, excluding terminally differentiated effector memory CD45RA+ cells. CDR3 length: 14 amino acids. Germline assignment: CDR1 LNHDA and CDR2 SQIVND (reference sequence). The V end lost 5 bases, the J end lost 3 bases, and 14 bases lay between the germline ends.

The sequenced material came from naive CD8+ T cells sorted from blood. This chain uses TRBV19 with TRBJ2-7, with D perhaps TRBD1 (6 bases). This sequence was found in a man between 18 and 29 years old in good health. CDR3 amino acids: CASSPRQVDYEQYF. DNA for the CDR3: TGTGCCAGTAGTCCCCGACAGGTTGACTACGAGCAGTACTTC. Combining the CDR3 with reference TRBV19 and TRBJ2-7 gives the whole variable domain DGGITQSPKYLFRKEGQNVTLSCEQNLNHDAMYWYRQDPGQGLRLIYYSQIVNDFQKGDIAEGYSVSREKKESFPLTVTSAQKNPTAFYLCASSPRQVDYEQYFGPGTRLTVT.